This is a list of T cell receptor beta chains from one sample in a study of shared clonotypes between healthy human individuals. Here immunoSEQ multiplex PCR was the method, and the copy in TCRdb shows in-frame clones only, minus some. The sample holds a few million clones, about 94% seen once. What was sequenced was naive CD4+ T cells sorted from blood. The receptors were sampled from a man between 18 and 29 years old in good health. CDR3s include the opening cysteine and the closing phenylalanine or tryptophan. Each record gives: D gene, CDR3 length, V gene, clone size, J gene, CDR3 protein, CDR3 DNA. A D gene is named only where the DNA matches it firmly. Size is stated for part of the rows, as once, few or many counts, or as a class when the clone is expanded.

d_gene: -
len: 13
v_gene: TRBV18
abundance: -
j_gene: TRBJ1-1
CDR3aa: CASSLRGNTEAFF
CDR3nt: TGTGCCAGCTCACTAAGGGGGAACACTGAAGCTTTCTTT

d_gene: -
len: 14
v_gene: TRBV6-5
abundance: -
j_gene: TRBJ1-4
CDR3aa: CASSFSGAGEKLFF
CDR3nt: TGTGCCAGCAGTTTCTCGGGGGCGGGTGAAAAACTGTTTTTT

d_gene: -
len: 15
v_gene: TRBV4-1
abundance: once
j_gene: TRBJ2-5
CDR3aa: CASSQEAAGGETQYF
CDR3nt: TGCGCCAGCAGCCAAGAGGCAGCGGGTGGGGAGACCCAGTACTTC

d_gene: -
len: 15
v_gene: TRBV7-2
abundance: -
j_gene: TRBJ1-6
CDR3aa: CASSPDGRGNSPLHF
CDR3nt: TGTGCCAGCAGCCCGGACGGACGGGGAAATTCACCCCTCCACTTT

d_gene: -
len: 13
v_gene: TRBV10-3
abundance: -
j_gene: TRBJ2-5
CDR3aa: CAIRSRVQETQYF
CDR3nt: TGTGCCATCAGATCCAGGGTTCAAGAGACCCAGTACTTC

d_gene: TRBD2
len: 17
v_gene: TRBV4-1
abundance: -
j_gene: TRBJ2-3
CDR3aa: CASSLTTSGNRTDTQYF
CDR3nt: TGCGCCAGCAGTCTCACGACTAGCGGCAACCGCACAGATACGCAGTATTTT

d_gene: TRBD1
len: 19
v_gene: TRBV28
abundance: -
j_gene: TRBJ1-6
CDR3aa: CASSFDPDRVGSYNSPLHF
CDR3nt: TGTGCCAGCAGTTTCGACCCCGACAGGGTGGGCTCCTATAATTCACCCCTCCACTTT

d_gene: -
len: 17
v_gene: TRBV2
abundance: -
j_gene: TRBJ2-5
CDR3aa: CASSEARSTVRQETQYF
CDR3nt: TGTGCCAGCAGTGAAGCGCGATCGACAGTTCGGCAGGAGACCCAGTACTTC

d_gene: -
len: 10
v_gene: TRBV29-1
abundance: -
j_gene: TRBJ2-5
CDR3aa: CSGRQETQYF
CDR3nt: TGCAGCGGACGCCAAGAGACCCAGTACTTC

d_gene: -
len: 15
v_gene: TRBV29-1
abundance: -
j_gene: TRBJ2-5
CDR3aa: CSVERNSGAQETQYF
CDR3nt: TGCAGCGTTGAAAGGAATAGCGGAGCCCAAGAGACCCAGTACTTC

d_gene: -
len: 13
v_gene: TRBV5-6
abundance: once
j_gene: TRBJ2-7
CDR3aa: CASSLTGFNEQYF
CDR3nt: TGTGCCAGCAGCTTGACAGGGTTCAACGAGCAGTACTTC

d_gene: TRBD1
len: 14
v_gene: TRBV11-3
abundance: -
j_gene: TRBJ2-7
CDR3aa: CASSLGQGPYEQYF
CDR3nt: TGTGCCAGCAGCTTAGGACAGGGCCCATACGAGCAGTACTTC

d_gene: -
len: 14
v_gene: TRBV7-2
abundance: -
j_gene: TRBJ1-5
CDR3aa: CASSPPNRDQPQHF
CDR3nt: TGTGCCAGCAGCCCGCCTAACAGGGATCAGCCCCAGCATTTT

d_gene: TRBD1
len: 18
v_gene: TRBV4-1
abundance: -
j_gene: TRBJ2-3
CDR3aa: CASSDSPKDRRNTDTQYF
CDR3nt: TGCGCCAGCAGCGACAGCCCCAAGGACAGGCGAAACACAGATACGCAGTATTTT